The subject of this entry is one TCR beta chain. The sample belongs to a study of cytomegalovirus exposure and HLA in healthy donors. It was with 60 Vbeta and 13 Jbeta primers that the PCR ran. The protocol was immunoSEQ multiplex PCR, while the TCRdb copy is restricted to in-frame clones and leaves out a portion. This sample has roughly 100,000 clones, with 60% to 85% found just once. This CDR3 spans 13 amino acids. The germline V gene has CDR1 SGHTA and CDR2 FQGTGA. V was cut by 4 bases and J by 4 bases, with 8 bases left in between. The sequencing sample was made of PBMCs. This receptor was obtained from a man aged 40-49 years in good health and CMV-seronegative. The rearrangement links TRBV7-3 to TRBJ2-1; D remains ambiguous. CDR3 protein: CASSSEQYNEQFF. For the CDR3, the DNA is TGTGCCAGCAGCTCCGAACAATACAATGAGCAGTTCTTC.